This TCR beta chain comes out of a study of OX40 agonist ivuxolimab in advanced cancers. Study-level information: Aged roughly 23 to 79 with a mean of 60 years, they were under 85% male. Three patients responded partially, comprising one with hepatocellular carcinoma and two with cutaneous melanoma.

Libraries were prepared by immunoSEQ multiplex PCR; TCRdb keeps only in-frame clonotypes and omits some of them. Of 60,000 to 100,000 clones in the sample, 87% were seen once. In germline, CDR1 is SGHTA, CDR2 FQGNSA. This CDR3 contains 15 residues. The V gene end was trimmed by 3 bases and the J gene end by 4 bases; junction bases not matched to a gene: 7. On cycle 4 day 1 and cycle 7 day 1, as well as at baseline, blood was sampled. The receptor was derived from an adult with an advanced solid tumor such as melanoma, head and neck, liver or kidney cancer. The rearrangement uses TRBV7-2 and TRBJ2-5; 8 bases fit TRBD2. This specimen was CD4+ or CD8+ T cells sorted from blood, taken in a trial of the OX40 agonist ivuxolimab. The CDR3 is CASSFTGGLGETQYF. As DNA, the CDR3 is TGTGCCAGCAGCTTTACGGGAGGGCTGGGAGAGACCCAGTACTTC.